Below, 23 T cell receptor beta chains from the same sample are listed, as sequenced in a study of HIV-infected patients and healthy controls. cDNA was made from roughly 470 ng RNA using alpha and beta constant primers. Alpha and beta chain libraries were made separately by chain-specific third strand synthesis with multiplexing indices. MiXCR, applied by TCRdb to the 5' RACE reads, yields one record per CDR3 protein. The sample yields about 6,500 distinct CDR3 sequences, roughly 8.1% seen once. Roughly three months, about 14 weeks, into antiretroviral therapy, follow-up blood was collected. No cell fractionation was done, so the repertoire covers all unsorted peripheral blood T cells. The starting material was blood, obtained during antiretroviral therapy. The source is an adult with HIV infection.

Comment on this clonotype: A read error may explain this, as a much larger clone is one base away. Lacking the conserved final phenylalanine or tryptophan, this CDR3 likely reflects a read error. This chain links TRBV10-3 with TRBJ2-1, with D possibly TRBD2 on 6 matching bases. The germline V and J ends were trimmed by 4 bases and 9 bases, with 7 bases remaining between them. Germline V gene lookup returns CDR1 ENHRY and CDR2 SYGVKD. The CDR3 has 11 residues. In DNA, the CDR3 is TGTGCCATCAGTGCGGGGGTTGAGCAGTTCCTC. Translating it yields CAISAGVEQFL.

This clonotype is medium-sized in the sample. The chain recombines TRBV6-6 with TRBJ1-5; 10 positions agree with TRBD1. The CDR3 extends over 16 amino acids. Germline V CDR1 and CDR2: MNHNY, SVGAGI (reference sequence). V shed 4 bases and J 2 bases; nucleotides not matched to a gene: 5. As DNA, the CDR3 is TGTGCCAGCAGTTCCCGGGACAGGGGCGGCAATCAGCCCCAGCATTTT. This translates into CASSSRDRGGNQPQHF.

In this sample, this clonotype is medium-sized. The V and J genes are TRBV7-9 and TRBJ2-3, with unresolved D. The CDR3 covers 14 residues. Germline CDR1 SEHNR, CDR2 FQNEAQ (reference sequence). V gave up 1 base and J gave up 6 bases, with 11 bases separating them. CDR3 sequence reads: CASSLDLETDTQYF. CDR3 coding DNA: TGTGCCAGCAGCTTAGATCTAGAAACCGATACGCAGTATTTT.

This clonotype was seen repeatedly, ten times or more. This chain joins TRBV5-8 and TRBJ2-1; 10 bases fit TRBD2. The CDR3 covers 17 residues. CDR1 and CDR2 (germline): SGHTS, YDEGEE. V gave up 4 bases and J gave up 6 bases; unmatched junction bases: 13. The CDR3 nucleotides are TGTGCCAGCAGCCTCCTTTCGGGTAGCGGGAGGATCAATGAGCAGTTCTTC. Translation gives CASSLLSGSGRINEQFF.

This clonotype is medium-sized (0.01 to 0.1%). The genes are TRBV6-6 and TRBJ2-5, with TRBD2 matching over 10 bases. V was pared by 7 bases and J by 4 bases, with 9 bases of the junction left unmatched. Germline V gene data show CDR1 as MNHNY and CDR2 as SVGAGI (reference sequence). The CDR3 covers 15 residues. The DNA for the CDR3 is TGTGCCAGCAAGTTGGCTAGCGGGAGTCGAGAGACCCAGTACTTC. Translation gives CASKLASGSRETQYF.

This clonotype was seen many times. The J gene is TRBJ1-1, the V gene TRBV27; tentatively, D is TRBD1 (5 bases). V was clipped by 2 bases and J by 5 bases, with 12 bases between them. The CDR3 has 14 residues. Per germline, CDR1 MNHEY and CDR2 SMNVEV (reference sequence). CDR3 loop: CASSLGGVGTEAFF. The CDR3 region has the DNA TGTGCCAGCAGTTTAGGAGGGGTTGGGACTGAAGCTTTCTTT.

Judged by abundance, this clonotype is large. The J gene is TRBJ2-7, the V gene TRBV9, with D tentatively TRBD2 (6 bases). This CDR3 spans 13 amino acids. CDR1 SGDLS and CDR2 YYNGEE come from the germline V gene. Between the trimmed V and J ends, which lost 3 bases and 3 bases, there was a span of 10 bases. This CDR3 is CASSAGLYYEQYF. The CDR3 DNA reads as TGTGCCAGCAGCGCGGGACTGTACTACGAGCAGTACTTC.

The sample holds many counts of this clonotype. This sequence joins TRBV6-1 and TRBJ2-1; tentatively, D is TRBD2 (6 bases). The CDR3 covers 18 residues. Germline V gene sequence: CDR1 MNHNS, CDR2 SASEGT. The V gene lost 2 bases and the J gene lost 1 base, with 18 bases spanning the gap. CDR3 sequence reads: CASSEFMEGLGSYNEQFF. CDR3 sequence (DNA): TGTGCCAGCAGTGAATTTATGGAGGGGTTGGGATCCTACAATGAGCAGTTCTTC.

In its sample, this clonotype was seen many times. The V and J genes are TRBV29-1 and TRBJ2-7; D assignment may be TRBD1 or TRBD2 (5 bases each). Germline V gene lookup returns CDR1 SQVTM and CDR2 ANQGSEA. Trimming pared 4 bases from V and 3 bases from J, leaving 7 bases between. This CDR3 is built from 11 residues. CDR3 DNA sequence: TGCAGCGTTGGGGGGTTCTACGAGCAGTACTTC. Translating gives CSVGGFYEQYF.

At least ten counts were recorded for this clonotype. This sequence joins TRBV18 and TRBJ2-3; 7 nucleotides align to TRBD2. CDR1 and CDR2 from the germline V gene are KGHSH and LQKENI. V shed 2 bases and J 3 bases; nucleotides not matched to a gene: 8. CDR3 length equals 16 residues. The CDR3 DNA reads as TGTGCCAGCTCACCATTTGGCGGGAGAGGGACAGATACGCAGTATTTT. Translated: CASSPFGGRGTDTQYF.

This clonotype was picked up many times. This chain joins TRBV7-9 and TRBJ2-5, with TRBD2 identical over 12 bases. Germline V gene lookup returns CDR1 SEHNR and CDR2 FQNEAQ (reference sequence). This CDR3 has 16 amino acids. The V gene end was trimmed by 5 bases and the J gene end by 5 bases; junction bases not matched to a gene: 9. The CDR3 nucleotides read TGTGCCAGCAGCACGACTAGCGGGGGACCCGGGGAGACCCAGTACTTC. It encodes CASSTTSGGPGETQYF.

This clonotype occurred many times. The chain couples TRBV7-9 to TRBJ2-5; D is possibly TRBD1 (6 bases). The CDR3 contains 15 residues. Germline-derived CDR1 and CDR2 are SEHNR and FQNEAQ (reference sequence). V shed 4 bases and J shed 1 base, with 13 bases lying between them. CDR3 region: CASSSPRQAQETQYF. The DNA for the CDR3 is TGTGCCAGCAGCTCACCACGACAGGCCCAAGAGACCCAGTACTTC.

The chain links TRBV29-1 to TRBJ1-3; TRBD1 agrees at 7 bases. The germline CDR1 and CDR2 sequences are SQVTM and ANQGSEA. The CDR3 is 12 residues long. Trimming at V came to 5 bases and at J to 3 bases, leaving 1 base not matched to a gene. Written as DNA, the CDR3 is TGCAGCGTTCGGGACAGTGGAAACACCATATATTTT. Translation gives CSVRDSGNTIYF.

In the case of this clonotype: A read error may explain this, as a much larger clone is one base away. The chain combines TRBV19 with TRBJ2-7; D ambiguous. CDR3 size: 13 residues. Germline V CDR1 and CDR2: LNHDA, SQIVND (reference sequence). CDR3 residues: CDSSITLEYEQYF. The CDR3 DNA reads as TGTGACAGTAGTATCACTCTCGAGTACGAGCAGTACTTC.

The chain carries TRBV5-8 and TRBJ1-5; unclear D gene. V lost 2 bases, J lost 7 bases, and 13 bases lay in between. The CDR3 runs 14 residues. CDR1 and CDR2 from the germline V gene are SGHTS and YDEGEE. The CDR3 protein is CASSFRAASQPQHF. CDR3 DNA: TGTGCCAGCAGCTTTCGGGCCGCGAGCCAGCCCCAGCATTTT.

This clonotype was counted many times. The chain has TRBV27 and TRBJ2-3; D uncertain. V dropped 8 bases and J dropped 1 base, with 7 bases sitting between them. CDR1 is MNHEY, CDR2 SMNVEV, per germline (reference sequence). This CDR3 comprises 12 residues. Here the CDR3 reads CASGEGTDTQYF. CDR3 bases: TGTGCCAGCGGTGAGGGCACAGATACGCAGTATTTT.

This clonotype was detected many times. The V gene is TRBV5-1, the J gene TRBJ1-1; tentative D call: TRBD1 (6 bases). V lost 0 bases to trimming and J lost 5 bases, with 11 bases between them. Per germline, CDR1 SGHRS and CDR2 YFSETQ. CDR3 length: 14 amino acids. CDR3 in amino acids: CASSLAGGDTEAFF. The CDR3, as DNA: TGCGCCAGCAGCTTGGCTGGGGGCGATACTGAAGCTTTCTTT.

This clonotype was recorded at least ten times. The gene calls are TRBV2 and TRBJ2-4; 7 bases match TRBD1. The CDR3 spans 16 residues. Germline V gene sequence: CDR1 SNHLY, CDR2 FYNNEI. The ends lost 0 bases at V and 3 bases at J; junction bases unmatched: 5. For the CDR3, the DNA is TGTGCCAGCAGTGAAGCGCTGACAGGGTTCAAAAACATTCAGTACTTC. Translated, it gives CASSEALTGFKNIQYF.

This clonotype is labeled medium-sized. This chain connects TRBV10-3 to TRBJ2-1; a possible D gene is TRBD2 (6 bases). Germline CDR1 reads ENHRY; CDR2 reads SYGVKD. V lost 10 bases to trimming and J lost 7 bases, with 11 bases between them. CDR3 size: 11 residues. The CDR3 DNA is TGTGCCACCAGCGGAGGGAATGAGCAGTTCTTC. Its translation is CATSGGNEQFF.

CDR3 amino acids: CASSEAAGGKETQYF. CDR3 nucleotides: TGTGCCAGCAGTGAAGCGGCTGGCGGGAAAGAGACCCAGTACTTC. V gene TRBV6-1 combines with J gene TRBJ2-5, with D maybe TRBD2 (6 bases). The CDR3 totals 15 residues. CDR1 is MNHNS, CDR2 SASEGT, per germline. V lost 0 bases and J lost 3, with 11 bases in between.

This clonotype qualifies as medium-sized. This sequence joins TRBV4-2 and TRBJ2-2; D is uncertain. The CDR3 is made up of 13 amino acids. Trimming removed 0 bases at V and 5 bases at J, with 4 bases between. The germline V gene has CDR1 LGHNA and CDR2 YNFKEQ. The CDR3 spells CASSQDMTGELFF. Here the CDR3 DNA reads TGTGCCAGCAGCCAAGATATGACCGGGGAGCTGTTTTTT.

Comments on this clonotype: The limits of the CDR3 on the DNA are not certain, so only TCRdb's listed CDR3 is given. The V gene is TRBV6-5, the J gene TRBJ2-1; the DNA was not compared with TRBD1, the D call given in the table. Germline loops: CDR1 MNHEY, CDR2 SVGAGI. Both ends counted, the CDR3 spans 15 residues. CDR3 region: CASSFGQGAYNEHFF.

This clonotype is categorized as medium-sized. The chain carries TRBV10-3 and TRBJ2-1; D gene uncertain. The V gene's germline CDR1 is ENHRY and CDR2 SYGVKD. V was cut by 6 bases and J by 10 bases, with 10 bases left in between. The CDR3 runs to 11 residues. The CDR3 nucleotides read TGTGCCATCAGCCTTGGGGTGGAGCAGTTCTTC. Residues: CAISLGVEQFF.